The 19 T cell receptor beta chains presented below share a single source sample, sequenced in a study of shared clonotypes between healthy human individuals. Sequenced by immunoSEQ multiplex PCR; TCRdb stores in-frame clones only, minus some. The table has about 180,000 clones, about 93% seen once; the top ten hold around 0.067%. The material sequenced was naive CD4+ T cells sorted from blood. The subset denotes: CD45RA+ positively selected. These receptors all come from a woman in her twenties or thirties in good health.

CDR3 sequence (DNA): TGTGCCAGCAGCTCCCGGGTTCCCTACGAGCAGTACTTC. It translates to CASSSRVPYEQYF. The V gene is TRBV7-2, the J gene TRBJ2-7, with D unresolved. V was pared by 4 bases and J by 2 bases, with 9 bases between. The CDR3 spans 13 residues. The germline V gene has CDR1 SGHTA and CDR2 FQGNSA.

CDR3 amino acids: CASSFAGGLRSYEQYF. The CDR3 DNA sequence: TGTGCCAGCAGTTTCGCAGGGGGGTTACGCTCCTACGAGCAGTACTTC. The chain uses TRBV28 and TRBJ2-7, with D tentatively TRBD1 (7 bases). Trimming pared 3 bases from V and 0 bases from J, leaving 15 bases between. The CDR3 totals 16 residues. In germline, CDR1 is MDHEN, CDR2 SYDVKM.

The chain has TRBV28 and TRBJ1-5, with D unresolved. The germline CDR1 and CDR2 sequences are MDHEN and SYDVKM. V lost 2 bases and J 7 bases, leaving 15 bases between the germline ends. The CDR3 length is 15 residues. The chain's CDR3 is CASSLRGKIRQPQHF. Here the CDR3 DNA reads TGTGCCAGCAGTTTACGGGGAAAAATTAGACAGCCCCAGCATTTT. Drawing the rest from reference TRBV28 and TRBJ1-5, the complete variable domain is DVKVTQSSRYLVKRTGEKVFLECVQDMDHENMFWYRQDPGLGLRLIYFSYDVKMKEKGDIPEGYSVSREKKERFSLILESASTNQTSMYLCASSLRGKIRQPQHFGDGTRLSIL.

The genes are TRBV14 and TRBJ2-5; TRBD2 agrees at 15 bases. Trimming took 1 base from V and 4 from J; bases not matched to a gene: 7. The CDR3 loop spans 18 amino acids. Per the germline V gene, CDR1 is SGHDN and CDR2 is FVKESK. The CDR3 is CASSQAGLAGGAGETQYF. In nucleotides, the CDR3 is TGTGCCAGCAGCCAAGCGGGACTAGCGGGAGGAGCGGGAGAGACCCAGTACTTC. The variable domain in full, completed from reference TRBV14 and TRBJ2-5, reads EAGVTQFPSHSVIEKGQTVTLRCDPISGHDNLYWYRRVMGKEIKFLLHFVKESKQDESGMPNNRFLAERTGGTYSTLKVQPAELEDSGVYFCASSQAGLAGGAGETQYFGPGTRLLVL.

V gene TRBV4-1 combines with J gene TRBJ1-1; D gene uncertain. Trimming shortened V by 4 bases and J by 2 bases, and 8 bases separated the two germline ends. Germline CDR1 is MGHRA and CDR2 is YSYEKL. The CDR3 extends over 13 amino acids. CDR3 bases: TGCGCCAGCAGCCTAGCACCCAACACTGAAGCTTTCTTT. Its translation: CASSLAPNTEAFF.

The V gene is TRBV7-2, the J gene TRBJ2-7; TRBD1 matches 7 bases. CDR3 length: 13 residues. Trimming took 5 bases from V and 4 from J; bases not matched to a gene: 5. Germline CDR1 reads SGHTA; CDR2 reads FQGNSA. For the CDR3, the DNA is TGTGCCAGCAGCCGGGGACAGCAATACGAGCAGTACTTC. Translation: CASSRGQQYEQYF.

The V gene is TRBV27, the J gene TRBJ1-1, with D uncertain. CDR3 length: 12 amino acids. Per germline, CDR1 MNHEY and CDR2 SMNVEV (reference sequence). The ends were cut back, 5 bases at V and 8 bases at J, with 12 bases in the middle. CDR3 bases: TGTGCCAGCAGTCATCAGCCCTCCGAAGCTTTCTTT. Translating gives CASSHQPSEAFF.

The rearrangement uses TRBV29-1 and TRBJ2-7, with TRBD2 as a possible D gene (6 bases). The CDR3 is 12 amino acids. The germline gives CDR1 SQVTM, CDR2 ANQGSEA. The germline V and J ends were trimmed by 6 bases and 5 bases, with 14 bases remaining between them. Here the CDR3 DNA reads TGCAGCGTCCGGGGGTTCCGCGACGAGCAGTACTTC. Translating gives CSVRGFRDEQYF.

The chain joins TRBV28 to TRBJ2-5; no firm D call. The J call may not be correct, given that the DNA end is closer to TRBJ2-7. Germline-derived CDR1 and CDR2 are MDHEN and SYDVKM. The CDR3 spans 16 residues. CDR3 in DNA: TGTGCCAGCATTAAGGCTGCGGCGTTAAGTGGGGACGAGCAGTACTTC. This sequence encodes CASIKAAALSGDEQYF.

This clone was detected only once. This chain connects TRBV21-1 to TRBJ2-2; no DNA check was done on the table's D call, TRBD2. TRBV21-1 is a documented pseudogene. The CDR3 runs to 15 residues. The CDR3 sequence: CASKQLAGNPGELFF. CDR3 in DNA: TGTGCCAGCAAGCAGCTAGCGGGAAATCCCGGGGAGCTCTTTTTT.

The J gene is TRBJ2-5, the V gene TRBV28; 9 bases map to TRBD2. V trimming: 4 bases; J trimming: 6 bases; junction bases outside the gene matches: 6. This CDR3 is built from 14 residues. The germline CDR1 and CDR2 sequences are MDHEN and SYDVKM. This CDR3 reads CASSSGLASQTQYF. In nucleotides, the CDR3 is TGTGCCAGCAGTTCGGGACTAGCTTCGCAGACCCAGTACTTC.

This CDR3 reads CASSPRGWIEAFF. In DNA, the CDR3 is TGTGCCAGCAGCCCCCGGGGGTGGATCGAGGCTTTCTTT. The chain joins TRBV6-6 to TRBJ1-1; tentative D call: TRBD1 (5 bases). Germline CDR1 reads MNHNY; CDR2 reads SVGAGI (reference sequence). The CDR3 is made up of 13 amino acids. Trimming cost V 6 bases and J 11 bases, with 19 bases left between them.

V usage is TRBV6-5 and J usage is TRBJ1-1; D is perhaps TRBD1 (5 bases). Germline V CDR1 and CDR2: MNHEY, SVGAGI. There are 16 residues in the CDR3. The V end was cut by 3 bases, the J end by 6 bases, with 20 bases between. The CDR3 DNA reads TGTGCCAGCAGTTATGACGTACTCCCCAGGGCCCCTGAAGCTTTCTTT. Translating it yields CASSYDVLPRAPEAFF.

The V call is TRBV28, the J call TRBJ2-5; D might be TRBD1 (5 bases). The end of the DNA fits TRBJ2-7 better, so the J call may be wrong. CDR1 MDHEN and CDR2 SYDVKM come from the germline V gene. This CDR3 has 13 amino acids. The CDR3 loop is CASSLGHSYEQYF. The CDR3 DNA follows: TGTGCCAGCAGTTTAGGACACAGCTACGAGCAGTACTTC.

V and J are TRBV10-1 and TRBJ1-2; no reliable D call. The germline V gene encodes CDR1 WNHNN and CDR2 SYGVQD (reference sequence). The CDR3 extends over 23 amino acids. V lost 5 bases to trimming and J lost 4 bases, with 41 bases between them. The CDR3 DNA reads TGCGCCAGCAGTATGGTTGCAAGATCGCGAAAGACCTATGGATCGCGAAAGACCTATGGCTACACCTTC. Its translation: CASSMVARSRKTYGSRKTYGYTF.

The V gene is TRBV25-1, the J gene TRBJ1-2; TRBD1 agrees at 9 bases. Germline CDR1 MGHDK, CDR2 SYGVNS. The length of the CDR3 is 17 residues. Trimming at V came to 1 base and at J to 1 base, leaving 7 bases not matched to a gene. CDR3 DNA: TGTGCCAGCAGTGAATGGAACGCGGGACAGGGTAACTATGGCTACACCTTC. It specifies CASSEWNAGQGNYGYTF.

The CDR3 DNA reads TGTGCCAGCTCAAAAGCGCAGGGACGCTCCTACGAGCAGTACTTC. Protein sequence: CASSKAQGRSYEQYF. The V and J genes are TRBV6-5 and TRBJ2-7; D could derive from TRBD1 or TRBD2 (5 bases each). The CDR3 is 15 residues long. V lost 8 bases and J lost 0, with 17 bases in between. Germline loops: CDR1 MNHEY, CDR2 SVGAGI.

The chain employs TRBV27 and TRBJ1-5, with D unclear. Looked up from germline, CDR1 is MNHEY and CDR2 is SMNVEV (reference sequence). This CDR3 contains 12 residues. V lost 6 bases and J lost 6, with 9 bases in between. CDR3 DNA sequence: TGTGCCAGCAGACAGCGGGGTCAGCCCCAGCATTTT. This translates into CASRQRGQPQHF.

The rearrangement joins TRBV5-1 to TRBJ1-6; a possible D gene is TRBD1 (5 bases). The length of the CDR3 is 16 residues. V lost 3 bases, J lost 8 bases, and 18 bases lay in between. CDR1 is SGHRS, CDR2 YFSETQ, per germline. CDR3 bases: TGCGCCAGCAGCTCCCGGGACGGACGACACTATTCACCCCTCCACTTT. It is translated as CASSSRDGRHYSPLHF. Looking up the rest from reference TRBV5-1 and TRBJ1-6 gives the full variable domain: KAGVTQTPRYLIKTRGQQVTLSCSPISGHRSVSWYQQTPGQGLQFLFEYFSETQRNKGNFPGRFSGRQFSNSRSEMNVSTLELGDSALYLCASSSRDGRHYSPLHFGNGTRLTVT.